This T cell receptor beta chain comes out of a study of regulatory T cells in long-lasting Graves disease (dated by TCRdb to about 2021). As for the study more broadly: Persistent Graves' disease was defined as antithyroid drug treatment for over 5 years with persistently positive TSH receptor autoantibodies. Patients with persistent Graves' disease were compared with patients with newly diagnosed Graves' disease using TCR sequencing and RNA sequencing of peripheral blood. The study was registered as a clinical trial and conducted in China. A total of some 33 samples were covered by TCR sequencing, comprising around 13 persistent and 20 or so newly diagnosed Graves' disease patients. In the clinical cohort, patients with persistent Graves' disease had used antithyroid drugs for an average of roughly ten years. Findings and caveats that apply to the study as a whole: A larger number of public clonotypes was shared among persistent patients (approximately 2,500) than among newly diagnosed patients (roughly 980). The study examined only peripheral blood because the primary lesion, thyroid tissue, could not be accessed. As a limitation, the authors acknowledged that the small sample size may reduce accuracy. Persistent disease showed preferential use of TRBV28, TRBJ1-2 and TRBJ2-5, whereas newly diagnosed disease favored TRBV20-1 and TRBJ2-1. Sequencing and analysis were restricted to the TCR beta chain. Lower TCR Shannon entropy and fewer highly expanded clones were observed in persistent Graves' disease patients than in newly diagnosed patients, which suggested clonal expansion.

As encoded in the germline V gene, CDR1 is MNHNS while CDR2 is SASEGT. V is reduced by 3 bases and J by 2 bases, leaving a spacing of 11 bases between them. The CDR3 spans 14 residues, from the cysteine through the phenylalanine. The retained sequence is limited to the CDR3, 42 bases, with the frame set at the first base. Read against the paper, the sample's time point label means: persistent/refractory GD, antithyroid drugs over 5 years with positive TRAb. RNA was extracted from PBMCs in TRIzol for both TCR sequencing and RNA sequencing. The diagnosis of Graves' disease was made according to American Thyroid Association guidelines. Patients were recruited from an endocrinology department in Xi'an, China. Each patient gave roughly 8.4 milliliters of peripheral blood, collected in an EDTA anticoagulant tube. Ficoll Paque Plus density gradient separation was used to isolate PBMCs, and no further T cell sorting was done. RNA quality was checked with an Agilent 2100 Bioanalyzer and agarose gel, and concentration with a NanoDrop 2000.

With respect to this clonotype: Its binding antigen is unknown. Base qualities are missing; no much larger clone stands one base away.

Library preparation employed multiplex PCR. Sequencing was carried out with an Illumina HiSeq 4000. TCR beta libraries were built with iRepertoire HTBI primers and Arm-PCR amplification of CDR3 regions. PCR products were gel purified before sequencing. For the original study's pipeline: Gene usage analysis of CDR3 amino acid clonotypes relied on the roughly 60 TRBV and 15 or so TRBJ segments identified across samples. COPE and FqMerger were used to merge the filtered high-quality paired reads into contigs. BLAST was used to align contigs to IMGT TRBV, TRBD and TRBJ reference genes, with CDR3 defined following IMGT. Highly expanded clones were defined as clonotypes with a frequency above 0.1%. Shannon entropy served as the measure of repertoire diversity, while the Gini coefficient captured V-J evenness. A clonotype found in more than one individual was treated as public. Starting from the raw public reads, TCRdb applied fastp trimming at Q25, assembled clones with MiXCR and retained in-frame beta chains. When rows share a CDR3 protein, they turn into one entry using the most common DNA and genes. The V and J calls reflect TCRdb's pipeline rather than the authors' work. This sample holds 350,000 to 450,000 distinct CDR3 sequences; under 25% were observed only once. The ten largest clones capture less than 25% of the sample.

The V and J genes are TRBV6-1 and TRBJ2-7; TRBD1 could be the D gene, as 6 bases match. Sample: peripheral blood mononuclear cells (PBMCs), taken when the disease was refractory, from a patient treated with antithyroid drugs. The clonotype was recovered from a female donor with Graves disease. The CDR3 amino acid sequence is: CASSEIQGTYEQYF. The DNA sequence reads TGTGCCAGCAGTGAGATACAGGGTACCTACGAGCAGTACTTC.